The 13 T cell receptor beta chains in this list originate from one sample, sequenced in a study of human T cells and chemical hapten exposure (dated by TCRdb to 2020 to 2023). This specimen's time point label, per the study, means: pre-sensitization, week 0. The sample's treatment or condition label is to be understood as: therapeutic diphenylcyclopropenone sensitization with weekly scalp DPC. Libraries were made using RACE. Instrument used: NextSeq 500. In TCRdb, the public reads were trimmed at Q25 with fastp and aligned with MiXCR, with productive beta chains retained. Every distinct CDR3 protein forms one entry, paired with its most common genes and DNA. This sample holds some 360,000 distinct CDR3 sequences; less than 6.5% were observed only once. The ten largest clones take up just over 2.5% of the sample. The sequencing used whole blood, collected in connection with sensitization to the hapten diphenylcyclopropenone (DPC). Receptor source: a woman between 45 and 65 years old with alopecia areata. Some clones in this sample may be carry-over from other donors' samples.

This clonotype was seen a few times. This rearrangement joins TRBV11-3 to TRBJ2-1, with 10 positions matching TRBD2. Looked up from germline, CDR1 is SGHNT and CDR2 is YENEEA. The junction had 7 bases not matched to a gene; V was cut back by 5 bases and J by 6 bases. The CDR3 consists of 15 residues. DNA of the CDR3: TGTGCCAGCAGCGGAGGGGCTAGCGGGAGCAATGAGCAGTTCTTC. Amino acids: CASSGGASGSNEQFF.

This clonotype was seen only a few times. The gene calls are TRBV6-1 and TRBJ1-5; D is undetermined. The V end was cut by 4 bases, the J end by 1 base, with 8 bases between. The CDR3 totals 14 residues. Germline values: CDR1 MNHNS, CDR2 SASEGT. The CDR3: CASSAGFSNQPQHF. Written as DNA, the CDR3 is TGTGCCAGCAGTGCGGGTTTCAGCAATCAGCCCCAGCATTTT.

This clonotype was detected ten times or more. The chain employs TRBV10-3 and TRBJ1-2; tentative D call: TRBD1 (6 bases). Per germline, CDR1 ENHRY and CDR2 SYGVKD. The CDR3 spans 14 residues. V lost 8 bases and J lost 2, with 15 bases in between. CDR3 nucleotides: TGTGCCATCCTAGGGGGGCTCCTCAACTATGGCTACACCTTC. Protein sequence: CAILGGLLNYGYTF.

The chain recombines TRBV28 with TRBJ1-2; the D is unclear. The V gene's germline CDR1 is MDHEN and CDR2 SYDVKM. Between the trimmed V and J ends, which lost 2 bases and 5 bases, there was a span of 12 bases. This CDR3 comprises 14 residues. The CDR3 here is CASSLPTRRYGYTF. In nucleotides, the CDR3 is TGTGCCAGCAGTTTACCCACGCGCCGGTATGGCTACACCTTC.

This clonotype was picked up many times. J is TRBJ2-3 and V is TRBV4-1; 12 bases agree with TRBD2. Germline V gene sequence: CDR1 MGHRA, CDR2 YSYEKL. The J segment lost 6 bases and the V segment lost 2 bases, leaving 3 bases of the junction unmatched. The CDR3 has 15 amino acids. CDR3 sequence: CASSQTGTSGDTQYF. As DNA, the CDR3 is TGCGCCAGCAGCCAAACCGGGACTAGCGGGGATACGCAGTATTTT.

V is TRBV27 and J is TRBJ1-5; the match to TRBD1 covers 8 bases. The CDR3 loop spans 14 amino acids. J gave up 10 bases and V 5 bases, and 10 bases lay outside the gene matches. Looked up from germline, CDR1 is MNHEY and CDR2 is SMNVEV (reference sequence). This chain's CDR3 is CASSLGQESRPQHF. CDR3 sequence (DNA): TGTGCCAGCAGTCTGGGACAGGAGTCACGACCCCAGCATTTT.

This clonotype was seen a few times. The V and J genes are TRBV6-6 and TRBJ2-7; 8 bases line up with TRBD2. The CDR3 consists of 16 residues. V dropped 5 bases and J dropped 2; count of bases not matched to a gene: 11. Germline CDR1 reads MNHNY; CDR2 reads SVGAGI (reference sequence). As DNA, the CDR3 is TGTGCCAGCAGTCAACTTGCGGGACTAGTGCCCTACGAGCAGTACTTC. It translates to CASSQLAGLVPYEQYF.

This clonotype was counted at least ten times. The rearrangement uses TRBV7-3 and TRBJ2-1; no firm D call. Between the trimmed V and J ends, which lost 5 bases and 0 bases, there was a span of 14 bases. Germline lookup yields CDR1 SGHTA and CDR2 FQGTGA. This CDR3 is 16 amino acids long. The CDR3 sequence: CASSPAPAPSYNEQFF. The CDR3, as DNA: TGTGCCAGCAGCCCGGCCCCGGCTCCCTCCTACAATGAGCAGTTCTTC.

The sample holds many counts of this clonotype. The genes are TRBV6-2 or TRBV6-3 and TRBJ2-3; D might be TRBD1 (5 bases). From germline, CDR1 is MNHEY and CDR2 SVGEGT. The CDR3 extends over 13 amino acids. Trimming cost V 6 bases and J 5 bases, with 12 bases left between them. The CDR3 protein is CASRFSGQDTQYF. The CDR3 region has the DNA TGTGCCAGCAGATTTTCAGGGCAAGATACGCAGTATTTT.

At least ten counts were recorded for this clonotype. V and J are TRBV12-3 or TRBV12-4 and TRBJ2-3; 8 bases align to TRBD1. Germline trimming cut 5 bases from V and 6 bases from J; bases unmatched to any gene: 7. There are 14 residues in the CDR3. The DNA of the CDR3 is TGTGCCAGCAGTACCACAGGGGGTCCTGATACGCAGTATTTT. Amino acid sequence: CASSTTGGPDTQYF.

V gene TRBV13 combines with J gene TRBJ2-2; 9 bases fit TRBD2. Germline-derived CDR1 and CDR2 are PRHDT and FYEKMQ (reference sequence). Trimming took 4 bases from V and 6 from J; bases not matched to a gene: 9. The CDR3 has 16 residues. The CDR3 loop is CASSSPSLAGSGELFF. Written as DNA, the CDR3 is TGTGCCAGCAGCTCACCCTCTCTAGCGGGATCCGGGGAGCTGTTTTTT. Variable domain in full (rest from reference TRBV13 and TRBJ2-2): AAGVIQSPRHLIKEKRETATLKCYPIPRHDTVYWYQQGPGQDPQFLISFYEKMQSDKGSIPDRFSAQQFSDYHSELNMSSLELGDSALYFCASSSPSLAGSGELFFGEGSRLTVL.

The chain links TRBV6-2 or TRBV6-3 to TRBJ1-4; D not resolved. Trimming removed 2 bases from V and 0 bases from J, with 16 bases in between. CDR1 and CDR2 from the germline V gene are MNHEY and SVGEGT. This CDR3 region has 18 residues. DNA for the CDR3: TGTGCCAGCAGTTACAGGTCCGGACCGACTGCAACTAATGAAAAACTGTTTTTT. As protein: CASSYRSGPTATNEKLFF.

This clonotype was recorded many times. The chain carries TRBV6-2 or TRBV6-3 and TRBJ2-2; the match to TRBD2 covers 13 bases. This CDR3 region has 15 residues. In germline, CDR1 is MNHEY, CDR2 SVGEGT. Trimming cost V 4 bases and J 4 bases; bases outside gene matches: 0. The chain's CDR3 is CASSWTSGSTGELFF. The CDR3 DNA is TGTGCCAGCAGTTGGACTAGCGGGAGCACCGGGGAGCTGTTTTTT.